This T cell receptor beta chain was observed in a study of memory CD4+ T cells and cytomegalovirus serostatus. Study at large: Of the healthy Belgian adults, 8 to 10 were CMV seropositive and fewer than 30 seronegative.

In regard to this clone: What it binds is not known.

TCRdb's table, derived via immunoSEQ multiplex PCR, lists solely in-frame clones and lacks some. The repertoire holds under 75,000 clones, with around three quarters as singletons. Study results and limitations: Suggested: most of the CMV-linked TCR signature lies in CD4+ memory cells.

The sort gate was single viable CD3+CD4+CD8-CD45RO+ cells for memory CD4+ T cells. Serum IgG to CMV pp150, pp28, p38 and p52 defined serostatus. The length of the CDR3 is 15 residues. CDR1 is SGHAT and CDR2 is FQNNGV in the germline V gene. V gave up 2 bases and J gave up 6 bases; unmatched junction bases: 4. This chain uses TRBV11-2 with TRBJ1-4, with TRBD1 matching 9 bases. This receptor was taken from an adult in good health and CMV-seronegative. Some clones in this sample may be carry-over from other donors' samples. Sequenced input: memory CD4+ T cells from blood. CDR3 bases: TGTGCCAGCAGCTTAACAGGGGGCGAGTATGAAAAACTGTTTTTT. Residues: CASSLTGGEYEKLFF.